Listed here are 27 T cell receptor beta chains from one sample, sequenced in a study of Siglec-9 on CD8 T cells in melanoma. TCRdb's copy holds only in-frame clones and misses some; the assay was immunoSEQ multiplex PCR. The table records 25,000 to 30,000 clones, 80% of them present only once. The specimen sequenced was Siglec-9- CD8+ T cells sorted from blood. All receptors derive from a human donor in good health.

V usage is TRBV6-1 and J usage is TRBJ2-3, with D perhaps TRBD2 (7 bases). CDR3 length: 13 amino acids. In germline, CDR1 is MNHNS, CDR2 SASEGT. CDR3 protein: CRRGGGLPDTQYF. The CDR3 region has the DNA TGTAGAAGGGGCGGGGGCCTCCCAGATACGCAGTATTTT.

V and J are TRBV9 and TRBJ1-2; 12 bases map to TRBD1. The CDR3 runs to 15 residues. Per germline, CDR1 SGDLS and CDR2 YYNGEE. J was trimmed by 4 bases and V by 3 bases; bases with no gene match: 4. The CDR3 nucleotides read TGTGCCAGCAGCGAGGGACAGGGGGCAAGCTATGGCTACACCTTC. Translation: CASSEGQGASYGYTF.

The CDR3 DNA sequence: TGTGCCAGCAGCGTCACCGGGGAGCTGTTTTTT. It specifies CASSVTGELFF. This chain uses TRBV7-8 with TRBJ2-2, with D hard to call. V was shortened by 5 bases and J by 4 bases, with 2 bases between the two germline ends. In germline, CDR1 is SGHVS, CDR2 FQNEAQ. The CDR3 extends over 11 amino acids.

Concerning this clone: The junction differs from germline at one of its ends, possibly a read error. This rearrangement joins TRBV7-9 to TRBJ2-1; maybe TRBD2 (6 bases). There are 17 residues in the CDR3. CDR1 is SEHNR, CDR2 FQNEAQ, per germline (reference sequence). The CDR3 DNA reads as TGTGCCAGCAGCCTAGCGACAGACCAAAGCTCCTACAATGAGCAGTTCTTC. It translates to CASSLATDQSSYNEQFF.

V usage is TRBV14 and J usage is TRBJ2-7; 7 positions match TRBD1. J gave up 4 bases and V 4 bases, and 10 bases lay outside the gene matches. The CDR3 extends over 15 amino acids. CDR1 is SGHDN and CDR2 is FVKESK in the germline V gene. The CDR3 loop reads CASSPITGVWYEQYF. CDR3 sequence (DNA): TGTGCCAGCAGCCCAATAACAGGGGTCTGGTACGAGCAGTACTTC.

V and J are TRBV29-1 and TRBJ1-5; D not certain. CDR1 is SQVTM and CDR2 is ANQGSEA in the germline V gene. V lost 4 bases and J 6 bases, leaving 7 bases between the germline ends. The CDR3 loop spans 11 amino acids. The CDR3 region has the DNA TGCAGCGTTGTGGTGGGTCAGCCCCAGCATTTT. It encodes CSVVVGQPQHF.

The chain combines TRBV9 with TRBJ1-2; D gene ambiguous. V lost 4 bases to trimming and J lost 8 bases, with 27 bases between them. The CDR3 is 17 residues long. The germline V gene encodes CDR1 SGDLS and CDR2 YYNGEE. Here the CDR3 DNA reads TGTGCCAGCAGCCCCCGCAGTATTCAAGTGCTGAGTCAGGGCTACACCTTC. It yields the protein CASSPRSIQVLSQGYTF.

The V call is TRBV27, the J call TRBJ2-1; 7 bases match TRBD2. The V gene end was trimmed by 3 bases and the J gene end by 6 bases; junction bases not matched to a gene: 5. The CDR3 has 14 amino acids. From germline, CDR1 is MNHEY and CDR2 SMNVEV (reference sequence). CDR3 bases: TGTGCCAGCAGTTTTGGCGGGAGCCCCAATGAGCAGTTCTTC. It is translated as CASSFGGSPNEQFF.

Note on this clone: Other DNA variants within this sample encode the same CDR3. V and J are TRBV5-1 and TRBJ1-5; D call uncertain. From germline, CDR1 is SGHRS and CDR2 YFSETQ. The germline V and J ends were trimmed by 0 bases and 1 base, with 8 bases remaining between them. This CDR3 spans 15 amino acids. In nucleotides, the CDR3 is TGCGCCAGCAGCTTGGAGGGTGTCAGCAATCAGCCCCAGCATTTT. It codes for CASSLEGVSNQPQHF.

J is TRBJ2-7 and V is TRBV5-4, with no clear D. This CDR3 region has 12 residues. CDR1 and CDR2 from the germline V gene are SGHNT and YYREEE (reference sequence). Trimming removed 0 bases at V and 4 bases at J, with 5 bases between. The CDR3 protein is CASSLGGYEQYV. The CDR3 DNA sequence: TGTGCCAGCAGCTTGGGTGGTTACGAGCAGTACGTC.

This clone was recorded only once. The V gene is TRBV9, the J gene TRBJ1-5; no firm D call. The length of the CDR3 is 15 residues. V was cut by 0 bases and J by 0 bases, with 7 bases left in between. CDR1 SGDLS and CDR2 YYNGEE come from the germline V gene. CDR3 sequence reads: CASSVGGTSNQPQHF. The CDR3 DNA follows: TGTGCCAGCAGCGTAGGAGGAACTAGCAATCAGCCCCAGCATTTT.

The chain's CDR3 is CASSPRDRTYTGELFF. The DNA for the CDR3 is TGTGCCAGCAGCCCACGGGACAGAACTTACACCGGGGAGCTGTTTTTT. This sequence joins TRBV5-8 and TRBJ2-2; 7 nucleotides agree with TRBD1. Germline V CDR1 and CDR2: SGHTS, YDEGEE. The CDR3 consists of 16 residues. V lost 4 bases, J lost 3 bases, and 9 bases stayed unmatched.

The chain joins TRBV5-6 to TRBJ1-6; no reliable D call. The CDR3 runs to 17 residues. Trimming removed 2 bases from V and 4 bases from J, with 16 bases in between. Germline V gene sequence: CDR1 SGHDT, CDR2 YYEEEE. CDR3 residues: CASSLIKGVNYNSPLHF. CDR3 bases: TGTGCCAGCAGCTTAATAAAGGGAGTCAATTATAATTCACCCCTCCACTTT.

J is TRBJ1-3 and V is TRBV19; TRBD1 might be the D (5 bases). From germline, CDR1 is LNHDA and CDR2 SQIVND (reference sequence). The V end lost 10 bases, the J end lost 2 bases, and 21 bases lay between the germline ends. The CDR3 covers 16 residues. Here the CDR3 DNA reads TGTGCCACTGCCCCATCTGGGGGTTGGGCTGGAAACACCATATATTTT. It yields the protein CATAPSGGWAGNTIYF. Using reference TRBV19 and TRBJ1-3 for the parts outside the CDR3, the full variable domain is DGGITQSPKYLFRKEGQNVTLSCEQNLNHDAMYWYRQDPGQGLRLIYYSQIVNDFQKGDIAEGYSVSREKKESFPLTVTSAQKNPTAFYLCATAPSGGWAGNTIYFGEGSWLTVV.

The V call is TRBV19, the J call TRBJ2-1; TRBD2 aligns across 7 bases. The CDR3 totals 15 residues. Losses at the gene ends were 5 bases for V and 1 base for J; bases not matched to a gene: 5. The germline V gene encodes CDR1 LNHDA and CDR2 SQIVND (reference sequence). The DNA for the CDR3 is TGTGCCAGTAGTCCACTAGCGACATCCTACAATGAGCAGTTCTTC. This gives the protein CASSPLATSYNEQFF.

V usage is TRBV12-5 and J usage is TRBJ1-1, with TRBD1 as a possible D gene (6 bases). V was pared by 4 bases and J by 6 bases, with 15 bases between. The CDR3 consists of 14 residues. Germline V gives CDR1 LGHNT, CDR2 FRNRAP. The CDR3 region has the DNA TGTGCTAGTGGTTCCCCACAGGGAATCGCTGAAGCTTTCTTT. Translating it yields CASGSPQGIAEAFF.

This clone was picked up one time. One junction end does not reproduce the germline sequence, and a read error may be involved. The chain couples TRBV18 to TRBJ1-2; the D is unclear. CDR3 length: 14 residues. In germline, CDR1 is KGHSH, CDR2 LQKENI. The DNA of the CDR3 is TGTGCCAGCTCTCCACCGGATCACCAATATGGCTACACCTTC. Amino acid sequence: CASSPPDHQYGYTF.

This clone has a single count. CDR3: CASSQGGDNEQFF. CDR3 sequence (DNA): TGCGCCAGCAGCCAAGGGGGGGACAATGAGCAGTTCTTC. The V call is TRBV4-1, the J call TRBJ2-1; tentatively, D is TRBD2 (6 bases). The CDR3 extends over 13 amino acids. Germline loops: CDR1 MGHRA, CDR2 YSYEKL. The V end lost 1 base, the J end lost 5 bases, and 6 bases lay between the germline ends.

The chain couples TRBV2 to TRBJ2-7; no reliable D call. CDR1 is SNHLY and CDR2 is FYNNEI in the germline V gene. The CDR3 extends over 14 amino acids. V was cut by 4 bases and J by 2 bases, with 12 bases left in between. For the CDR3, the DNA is TGTGCCAGCAGTGTAGGTCCGAATCCCTACGAGCAGTACTTC. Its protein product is CASSVGPNPYEQYF.

CDR3 protein: CASSLGGHLSTDTQYF. CDR3 in DNA: TGTGCCAGCAGCTTAGGGGGACACCTCAGCACAGATACGCAGTATTTT. The chain recombines TRBV13 with TRBJ2-3; D might be TRBD1 (6 bases). Per the germline V gene, CDR1 is PRHDT and CDR2 is FYEKMQ (reference sequence). The CDR3 is made up of 16 amino acids. V was clipped by 0 bases and J by 0 bases, with 10 bases between them. Filled out from reference TRBV13 and TRBJ2-3, the complete variable domain reads AAGVIQSPRHLIKEKRETATLKCYPIPRHDTVYWYQQGPGQDPQFLISFYEKMQSDKGSIPDRFSAQQFSDYHSELNMSSLELGDSALYFCASSLGGHLSTDTQYFGPGTRLTVL.

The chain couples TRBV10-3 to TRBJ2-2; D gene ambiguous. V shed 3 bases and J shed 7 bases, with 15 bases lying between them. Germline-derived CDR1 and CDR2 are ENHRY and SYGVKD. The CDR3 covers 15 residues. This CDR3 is CAISELGPPYGELFF. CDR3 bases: TGTGCCATCAGTGAACTCGGGCCTCCTTACGGGGAGCTGTTTTTT.

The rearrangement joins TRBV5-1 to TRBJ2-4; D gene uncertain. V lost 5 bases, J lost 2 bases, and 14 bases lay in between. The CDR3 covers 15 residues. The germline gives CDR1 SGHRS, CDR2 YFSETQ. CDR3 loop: CASSDNFNSKNIQYF. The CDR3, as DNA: TGCGCCAGCAGTGACAACTTTAACTCCAAAAACATTCAGTACTTC.

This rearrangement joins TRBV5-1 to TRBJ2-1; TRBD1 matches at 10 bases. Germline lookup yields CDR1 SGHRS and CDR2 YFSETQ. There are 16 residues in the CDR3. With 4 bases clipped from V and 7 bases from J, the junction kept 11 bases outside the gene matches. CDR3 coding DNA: TGCGCCAGCAGCCCCCGCGAGGGACAGGGGTGGAATGAGCAGTTCTTC. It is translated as CASSPREGQGWNEQFF.

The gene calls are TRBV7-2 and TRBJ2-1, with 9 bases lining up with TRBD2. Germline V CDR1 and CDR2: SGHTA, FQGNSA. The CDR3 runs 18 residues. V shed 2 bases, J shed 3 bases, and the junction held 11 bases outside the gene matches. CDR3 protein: CASSLYGRLADGYNEQFF. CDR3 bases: TGTGCCAGCAGCTTATACGGGCGACTAGCGGACGGCTACAATGAGCAGTTCTTC.

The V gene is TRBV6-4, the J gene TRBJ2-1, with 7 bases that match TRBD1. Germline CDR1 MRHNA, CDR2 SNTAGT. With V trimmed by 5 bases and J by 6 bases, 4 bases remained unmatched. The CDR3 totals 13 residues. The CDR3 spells CASSSGGINEQFF. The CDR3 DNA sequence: TGTGCCAGCAGTTCAGGGGGTATCAATGAGCAGTTCTTC.

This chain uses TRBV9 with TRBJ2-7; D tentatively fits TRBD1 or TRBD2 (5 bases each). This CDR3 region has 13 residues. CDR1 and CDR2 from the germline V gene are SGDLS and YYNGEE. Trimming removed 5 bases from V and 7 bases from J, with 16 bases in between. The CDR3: CASSPGTSLEQYF. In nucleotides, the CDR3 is TGTGCCAGCAGTCCCGGGACCTCGTTGGAGCAGTACTTC.

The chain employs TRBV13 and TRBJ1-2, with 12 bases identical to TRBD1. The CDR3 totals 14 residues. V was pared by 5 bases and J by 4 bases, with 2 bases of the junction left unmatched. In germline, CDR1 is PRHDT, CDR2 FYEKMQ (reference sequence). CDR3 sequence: CASSPGQGAYGYTF. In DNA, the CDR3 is TGTGCCAGCAGCCCGGGACAGGGGGCCTATGGCTACACCTTC.